This is a list of T cell receptor beta chains from one sample in a study of Ad26.COV2.S vaccination and SARS-CoV-2 variants. Libraries were prepared by immunoSEQ multiplex PCR; TCRdb keeps only in-frame clonotypes and omits some of them. The sample lists about 440,000 clones, roughly 87% occurring once. This specimen was peripheral blood, taken in a trial of Ad26.COV2.S vaccine versus placebo. The receptors originated from a person between 18 and 65 years old who received the Ad26.COV2.S COVID-19 vaccine or a placebo. CDR3s include the opening cysteine and the closing phenylalanine or tryptophan. Each record gives: D gene, J gene, V gene, CDR3 protein, CDR3 DNA. The D gene is left open where the match is weak.

>TRBD1|TRBJ2-7|TRBV7-2
CASSMGQGEYEQYF
TGTGCCAGCAGCATGGGACAGGGGGAGTACGAGCAGTACTTC
>NA|TRBJ1-1|TRBV4-3
CASSQEAGYGTEAFF
TGCGCCAGCAGCCAAGAAGCGGGTTATGGCACTGAAGCTTTCTTT
>NA|TRBJ1-4|TRBV7-9
CASSLDRRGVDEKLFF
TGTGCCAGCAGCTTAGACCGGCGGGGGGTAGATGAAAAACTGTTTTTT
>NA|TRBJ2-1|TRBV19
CASGTGLSSYNEQFF
TGTGCCAGCGGGACTGGACTCAGCTCCTACAATGAGCAGTTCTTC
>TRBD2|TRBJ2-7|TRBV7-2
CASSSRGGLAGSEQYF
TGTGCCAGCAGCTCTCGCGGGGGGCTAGCGGGGTCCGAGCAGTACTTC
>NA|TRBJ2-3|TRBV5-8
CASSLASDTQYF
TGTGCCAGCAGCTTGGCCAGCGATACGCAGTATTTT
>NA|TRBJ1-5|TRBV7-9
CASSPSGMGNQPQHF
TGTGCCAGCAGCCCCTCGGGTATGGGCAATCAGCCCCAGCATTTT
>TRBD1|TRBJ2-2|TRBV28
CASSPRQGTYNPNTGELFF
TGTGCCAGCAGTCCCCGACAGGGGACCTACAACCCAAACACCGGGGAGCTGTTTTTT
>NA|TRBJ2-6|TRBV19
CASSIGGKLSGANVLTF
TGTGCCAGTAGTATAGGGGGGAAACTCTCTGGGGCCAACGTCCTGACTTTC
>NA|TRBJ1-4|TRBV4-3
CASSLKPRATNEKLFF
TGCGCCAGCAGCCTTAAGCCCAGGGCTACTAATGAAAAACTGTTTTTT
>TRBD1|TRBJ2-3|TRBV19
CASKRTGGIDTQYF
TGTGCCAGTAAGCGGACAGGGGGCATAGATACGCAGTATTTT
>TRBD2|TRBJ2-5|TRBV7-6
CASSGAGVGETQYF
TGTGCCAGCAGTGGGGCGGGAGTTGGGGAGACCCAGTACTTC
>NA|TRBJ2-1|TRBV7-9
CASSQRLGDWYNEQFF
TGTGCCAGCAGCCAGAGGTTGGGGGATTGGTACAATGAGCAGTTCTTC
>TRBD2|TRBJ2-7|TRBV6-2/TRBV6-3
CASSLAGGYEQYF
TGTGCCAGCAGCTTAGCGGGGGGTTACGAGCAGTACTTC